This T cell receptor beta chain was obtained from a study of human T cells and chemical hapten exposure (dated by TCRdb to the early 2020s). Notes on the research overall: For sensitization, 2% DPC in acetone was applied to a 2 cm by 2 cm area of upper inner arm skin. Patient blood was sampled pre-sensitization (week 0) and at 2, 6 and about 24 weeks after DPC sensitization. About 27 alopecia patients gave blood for TCR sequencing at one to four time points (pre-sensitization, 2, 6 and 24 weeks). The patient cohort, mostly female, included alopecia areata with under or over 50% scalp involvement, alopecia totalis and alopecia universalis. Weekly therapeutic DPC doses were additionally applied to the scalp of patients throughout the roughly 24-week study period. Patch testing was performed on the upper back with Finn chambers containing 0.01% DPC, and the patch tests were scored after 6 days according to International Contact Dermatitis Research Group standards. Peripheral blood TCR repertoire changes were tracked in vivo in alopecia patients during primary and secondary sensitization to the hapten diphenylcyclopropenone (DPC). Libraries were combined into a pool for sequencing, and differences in TCR yield between samples came mainly from small differences in library volumes within the pool.

Preparation of the library involved RACE. Sequencing was performed on a NextSeq 500. Library preparation attached unique molecular identifiers to individual cDNA molecules for quantitative, reproducible TCR counting. Each blood RNA sample was used to sequence both TCR alpha and TCR beta chains. From the authors' description of their analysis: Samples had a median of roughly 98,000 TCRs, with a range from about 23,224 to 700,000. The Decombinator software suite was used to annotate the V, J and CDR3 of the TCR reads. Every sample was subsampled to the same number of TCRs (28,000) for the PS versus PT1 abundance plots. Expanded TCRs were defined as absent before sensitization and observed at least eight times at the 2-week time point. Using fastp at Q25 and MiXCR, TCRdb reprocessed the public reads and kept productive beta chains. Merged by CDR3 protein, the rows form single entries marked with the most common genes and DNA. TCRdb, not the original authors, processed these V and J calls. The sample includes 95,000 to 130,000 distinct CDR3 sequences, with roughly an eighth observed a single time. Of the sample, about 1.4% falls within the top ten clones.

This sample's time point label indicates: patch test 1, 2 weeks after DPC sensitization. The treatment or condition label of this sample denotes: therapeutic diphenylcyclopropenone sensitization with weekly scalp DPC. Blood at each patch-test visit was drawn before the patch test was applied. Eligible patients were aged 18 to 70, diagnosed with alopecia, deemed suitable for DPC therapy, and excluded if pregnant. Total RNA was isolated from unfractionated whole blood collected in Tempus Blood RNA tubes. Here is what the overall study found, with its caveats: After repeated subsampling, the strength of the expansion versus patch-test correlation and the threshold at which it became significant changed. Alopecia, a presumed autoimmune disease, was present in all patients, so the immune response of the patients might differ from that of healthy individuals. DPC sensitization did not change the number of TCRs with a frequency above 1 in 1000, and there was no evidence of changes in global repertoire structure. Patch test score correlated positively with the number of PT1 expanded TCRs, reaching significance at thresholds 8, 16 and 32 but not at 4. Compared with pre-sensitization or healthy control sets, expanded TCRs formed significantly more large CDR3 similarity clusters, which is consistent with antigen-driven responses.

A few counts support this clonotype. Its antigen is not yet known. Base quality data are lacking; no much larger clone is found one base away. The sample consisted of whole blood, taken in connection with sensitization to the hapten diphenylcyclopropenone (DPC). The receptor comes from a woman in her 50s with alopecia areata. Some clones in this sample may be carry-over from other donors' samples.

In nucleotide form, the sequence is TGCAGTGCTAGAGATCTTTTTACCGCGGGGATTGAAAAACTGTTTTTT. This sequence encodes CSARDLFTAGIEKLFF. The rearranged chain carries TRBV20-1 and TRBJ1-4; no D gene call is confident. The germline V gene (reference sequence) gives CDR1 as DFQATT and CDR2 as SNEGSKA. The CDR3 goes from the cysteine to the phenylalanine over 16 residues. The read is trimmed to its CDR3 DNA, 48 bases read in frame from base 1. V is pared back by 0 bases and J by 7 bases, with 18 bases lying between the germline termini.